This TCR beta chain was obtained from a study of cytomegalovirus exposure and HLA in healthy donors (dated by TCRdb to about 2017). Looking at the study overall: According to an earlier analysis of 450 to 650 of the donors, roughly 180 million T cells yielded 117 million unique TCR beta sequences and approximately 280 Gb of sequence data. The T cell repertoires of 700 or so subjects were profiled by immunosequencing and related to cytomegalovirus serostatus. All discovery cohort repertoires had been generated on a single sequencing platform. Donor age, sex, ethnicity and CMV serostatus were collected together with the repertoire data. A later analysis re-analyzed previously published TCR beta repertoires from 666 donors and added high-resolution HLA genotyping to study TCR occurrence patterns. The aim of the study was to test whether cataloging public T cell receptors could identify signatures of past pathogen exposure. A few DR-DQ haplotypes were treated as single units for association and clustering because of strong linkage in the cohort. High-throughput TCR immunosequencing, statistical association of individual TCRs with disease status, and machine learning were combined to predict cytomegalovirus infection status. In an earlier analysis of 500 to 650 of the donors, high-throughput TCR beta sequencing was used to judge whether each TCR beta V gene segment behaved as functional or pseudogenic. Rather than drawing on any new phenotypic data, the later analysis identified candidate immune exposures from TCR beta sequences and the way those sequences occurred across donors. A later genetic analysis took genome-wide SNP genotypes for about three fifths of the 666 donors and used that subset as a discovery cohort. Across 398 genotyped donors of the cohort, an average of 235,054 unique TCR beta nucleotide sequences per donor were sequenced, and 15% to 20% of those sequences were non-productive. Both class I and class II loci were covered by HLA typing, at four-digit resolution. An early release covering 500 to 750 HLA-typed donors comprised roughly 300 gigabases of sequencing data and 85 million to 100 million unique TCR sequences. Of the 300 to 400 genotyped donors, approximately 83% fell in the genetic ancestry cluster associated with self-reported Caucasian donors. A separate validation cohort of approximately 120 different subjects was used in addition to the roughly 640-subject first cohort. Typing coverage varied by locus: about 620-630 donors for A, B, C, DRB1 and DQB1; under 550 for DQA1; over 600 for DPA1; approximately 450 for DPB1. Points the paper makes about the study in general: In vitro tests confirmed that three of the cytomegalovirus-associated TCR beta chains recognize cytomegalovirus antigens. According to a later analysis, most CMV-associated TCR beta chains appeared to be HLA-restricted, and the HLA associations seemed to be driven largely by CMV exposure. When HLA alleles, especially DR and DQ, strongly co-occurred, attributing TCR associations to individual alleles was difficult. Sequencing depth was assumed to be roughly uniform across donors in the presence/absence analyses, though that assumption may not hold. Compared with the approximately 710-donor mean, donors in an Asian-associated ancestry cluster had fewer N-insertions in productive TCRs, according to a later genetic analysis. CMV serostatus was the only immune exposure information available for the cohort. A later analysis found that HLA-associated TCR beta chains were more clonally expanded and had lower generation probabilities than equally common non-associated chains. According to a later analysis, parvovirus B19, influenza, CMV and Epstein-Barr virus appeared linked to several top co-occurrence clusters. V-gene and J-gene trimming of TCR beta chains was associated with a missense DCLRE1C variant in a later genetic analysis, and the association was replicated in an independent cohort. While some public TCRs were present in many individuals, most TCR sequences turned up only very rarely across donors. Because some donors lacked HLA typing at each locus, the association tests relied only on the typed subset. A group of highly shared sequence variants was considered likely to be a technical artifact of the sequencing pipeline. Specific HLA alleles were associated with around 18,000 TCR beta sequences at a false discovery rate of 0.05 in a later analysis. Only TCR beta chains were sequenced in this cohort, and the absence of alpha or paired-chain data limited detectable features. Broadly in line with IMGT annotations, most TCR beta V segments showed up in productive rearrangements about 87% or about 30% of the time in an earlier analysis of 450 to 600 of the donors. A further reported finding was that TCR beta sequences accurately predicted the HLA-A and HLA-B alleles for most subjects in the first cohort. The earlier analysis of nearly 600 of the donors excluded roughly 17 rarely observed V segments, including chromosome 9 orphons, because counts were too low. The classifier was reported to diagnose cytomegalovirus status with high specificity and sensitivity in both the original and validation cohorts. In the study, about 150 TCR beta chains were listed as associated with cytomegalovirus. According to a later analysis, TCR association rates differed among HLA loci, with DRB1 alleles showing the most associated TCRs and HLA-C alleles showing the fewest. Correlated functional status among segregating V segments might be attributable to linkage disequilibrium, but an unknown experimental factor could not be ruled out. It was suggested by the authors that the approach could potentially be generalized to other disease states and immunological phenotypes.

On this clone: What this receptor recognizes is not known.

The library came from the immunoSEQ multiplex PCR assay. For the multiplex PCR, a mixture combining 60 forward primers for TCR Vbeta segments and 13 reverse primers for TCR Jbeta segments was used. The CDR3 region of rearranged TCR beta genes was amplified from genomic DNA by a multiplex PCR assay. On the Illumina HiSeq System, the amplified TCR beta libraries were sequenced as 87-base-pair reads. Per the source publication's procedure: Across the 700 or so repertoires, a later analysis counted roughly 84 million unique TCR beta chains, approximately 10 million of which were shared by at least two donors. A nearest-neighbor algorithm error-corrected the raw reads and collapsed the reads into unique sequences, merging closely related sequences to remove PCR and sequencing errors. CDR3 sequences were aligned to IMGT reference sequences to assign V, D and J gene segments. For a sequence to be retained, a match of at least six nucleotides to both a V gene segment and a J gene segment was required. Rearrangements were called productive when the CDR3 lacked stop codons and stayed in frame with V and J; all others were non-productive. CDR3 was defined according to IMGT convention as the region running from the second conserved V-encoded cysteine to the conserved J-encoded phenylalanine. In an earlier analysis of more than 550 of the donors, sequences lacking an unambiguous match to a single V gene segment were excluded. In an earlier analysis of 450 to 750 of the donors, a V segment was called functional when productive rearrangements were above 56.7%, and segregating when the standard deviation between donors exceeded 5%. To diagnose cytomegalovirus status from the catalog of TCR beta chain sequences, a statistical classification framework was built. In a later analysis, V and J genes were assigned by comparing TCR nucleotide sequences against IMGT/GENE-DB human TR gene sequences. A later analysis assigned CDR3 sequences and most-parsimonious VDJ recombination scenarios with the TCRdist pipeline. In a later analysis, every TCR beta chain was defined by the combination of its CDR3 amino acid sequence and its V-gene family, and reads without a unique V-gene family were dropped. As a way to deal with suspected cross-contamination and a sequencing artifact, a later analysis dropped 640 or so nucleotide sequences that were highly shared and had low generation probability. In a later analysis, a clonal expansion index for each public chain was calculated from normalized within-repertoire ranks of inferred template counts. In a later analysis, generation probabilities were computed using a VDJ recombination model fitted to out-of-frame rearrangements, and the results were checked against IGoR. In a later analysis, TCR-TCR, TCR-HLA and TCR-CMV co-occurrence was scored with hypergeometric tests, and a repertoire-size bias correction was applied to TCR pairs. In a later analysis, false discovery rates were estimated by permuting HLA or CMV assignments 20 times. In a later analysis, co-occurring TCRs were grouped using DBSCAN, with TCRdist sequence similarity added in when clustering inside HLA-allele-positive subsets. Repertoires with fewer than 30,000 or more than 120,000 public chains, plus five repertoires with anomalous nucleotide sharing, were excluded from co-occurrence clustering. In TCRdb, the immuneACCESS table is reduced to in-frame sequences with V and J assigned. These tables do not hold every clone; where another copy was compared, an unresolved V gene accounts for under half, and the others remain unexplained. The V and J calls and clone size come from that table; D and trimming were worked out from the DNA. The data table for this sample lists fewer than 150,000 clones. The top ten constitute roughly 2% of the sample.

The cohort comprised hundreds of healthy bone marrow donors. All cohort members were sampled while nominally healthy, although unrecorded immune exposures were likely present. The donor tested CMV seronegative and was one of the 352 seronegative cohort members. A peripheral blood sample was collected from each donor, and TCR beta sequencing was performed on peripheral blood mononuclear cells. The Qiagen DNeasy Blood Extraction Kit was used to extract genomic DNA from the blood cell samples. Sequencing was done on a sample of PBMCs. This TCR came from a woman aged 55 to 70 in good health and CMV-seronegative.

In nucleotide form, the sequence is TGTGCCAGCAGTTCCGGGACAGGGCAGTCCTACGAGCAGTACTTC. It is translated as CASSSGTGQSYEQYF. The V and J genes are TRBV28 and TRBJ2-7; TRBD1 fits 9 bases in the junction. Reading from cysteine to phenylalanine, the CDR3 counts 15 amino acids. Of the read, only the CDR3 DNA is kept; its 45 bases are in frame from base 1. Ends trimmed: V by 4 bases, J by 1 base; bases unmatched to a gene: 5. Sequences MDHEN (CDR1) and SYDVKM (CDR2) are obtained from the germline V gene.